The present T cell receptor (beta chain) was sequenced within a study of T cells in Graves' hyperthyroidism and ophthalmopathy. Study in general: Peripheral blood was secured at the point of initial diagnosis, before any treatment.

Patients affected by ophthalmopathy presented a Clinical Activity Score of at least 3, a NOSPECS grade of at least 4, and disease duration below 3 months. TCR beta CDR3 region amplification was performed from RNA transcripts. First-round RT-PCR with HTBI primers amplified the TCR CDR3 region. TCRdb independently ran MiXCR on the multiplex PCR reads; one entry per CDR3 protein. The sample has more than 350,000 distinct CDR3 sequences, 15% seen once. CDR1 DFQATT and CDR2 SNEGSKA come from the germline V gene (reference sequence). Germline trimming cut 3 bases from V and 9 bases from J; bases unmatched to any gene: 10. The CDR3 runs to 15 residues. This clonotype showed up many times. Its antigen is as yet unknown. Study conclusions and caveats: Most clonotypes expanded in thyroid above 0.001 were likewise present in blood. A model of 13 V-J pairs discriminated ophthalmopathy from stable hyperthyroidism.

The J gene is TRBJ2-7, the V gene TRBV20-1; 14 positions match TRBD2. The source of this sequence is a woman in her fifties or sixties with Graves' ophthalmopathy. The sample comprised blood. The DNA for the CDR3 is TGCAGTGCTAGGGGGCCCGGACTAGCGGGAGGCGGGCAGTACTTC. Translated: CSARGPGLAGGGQYF.